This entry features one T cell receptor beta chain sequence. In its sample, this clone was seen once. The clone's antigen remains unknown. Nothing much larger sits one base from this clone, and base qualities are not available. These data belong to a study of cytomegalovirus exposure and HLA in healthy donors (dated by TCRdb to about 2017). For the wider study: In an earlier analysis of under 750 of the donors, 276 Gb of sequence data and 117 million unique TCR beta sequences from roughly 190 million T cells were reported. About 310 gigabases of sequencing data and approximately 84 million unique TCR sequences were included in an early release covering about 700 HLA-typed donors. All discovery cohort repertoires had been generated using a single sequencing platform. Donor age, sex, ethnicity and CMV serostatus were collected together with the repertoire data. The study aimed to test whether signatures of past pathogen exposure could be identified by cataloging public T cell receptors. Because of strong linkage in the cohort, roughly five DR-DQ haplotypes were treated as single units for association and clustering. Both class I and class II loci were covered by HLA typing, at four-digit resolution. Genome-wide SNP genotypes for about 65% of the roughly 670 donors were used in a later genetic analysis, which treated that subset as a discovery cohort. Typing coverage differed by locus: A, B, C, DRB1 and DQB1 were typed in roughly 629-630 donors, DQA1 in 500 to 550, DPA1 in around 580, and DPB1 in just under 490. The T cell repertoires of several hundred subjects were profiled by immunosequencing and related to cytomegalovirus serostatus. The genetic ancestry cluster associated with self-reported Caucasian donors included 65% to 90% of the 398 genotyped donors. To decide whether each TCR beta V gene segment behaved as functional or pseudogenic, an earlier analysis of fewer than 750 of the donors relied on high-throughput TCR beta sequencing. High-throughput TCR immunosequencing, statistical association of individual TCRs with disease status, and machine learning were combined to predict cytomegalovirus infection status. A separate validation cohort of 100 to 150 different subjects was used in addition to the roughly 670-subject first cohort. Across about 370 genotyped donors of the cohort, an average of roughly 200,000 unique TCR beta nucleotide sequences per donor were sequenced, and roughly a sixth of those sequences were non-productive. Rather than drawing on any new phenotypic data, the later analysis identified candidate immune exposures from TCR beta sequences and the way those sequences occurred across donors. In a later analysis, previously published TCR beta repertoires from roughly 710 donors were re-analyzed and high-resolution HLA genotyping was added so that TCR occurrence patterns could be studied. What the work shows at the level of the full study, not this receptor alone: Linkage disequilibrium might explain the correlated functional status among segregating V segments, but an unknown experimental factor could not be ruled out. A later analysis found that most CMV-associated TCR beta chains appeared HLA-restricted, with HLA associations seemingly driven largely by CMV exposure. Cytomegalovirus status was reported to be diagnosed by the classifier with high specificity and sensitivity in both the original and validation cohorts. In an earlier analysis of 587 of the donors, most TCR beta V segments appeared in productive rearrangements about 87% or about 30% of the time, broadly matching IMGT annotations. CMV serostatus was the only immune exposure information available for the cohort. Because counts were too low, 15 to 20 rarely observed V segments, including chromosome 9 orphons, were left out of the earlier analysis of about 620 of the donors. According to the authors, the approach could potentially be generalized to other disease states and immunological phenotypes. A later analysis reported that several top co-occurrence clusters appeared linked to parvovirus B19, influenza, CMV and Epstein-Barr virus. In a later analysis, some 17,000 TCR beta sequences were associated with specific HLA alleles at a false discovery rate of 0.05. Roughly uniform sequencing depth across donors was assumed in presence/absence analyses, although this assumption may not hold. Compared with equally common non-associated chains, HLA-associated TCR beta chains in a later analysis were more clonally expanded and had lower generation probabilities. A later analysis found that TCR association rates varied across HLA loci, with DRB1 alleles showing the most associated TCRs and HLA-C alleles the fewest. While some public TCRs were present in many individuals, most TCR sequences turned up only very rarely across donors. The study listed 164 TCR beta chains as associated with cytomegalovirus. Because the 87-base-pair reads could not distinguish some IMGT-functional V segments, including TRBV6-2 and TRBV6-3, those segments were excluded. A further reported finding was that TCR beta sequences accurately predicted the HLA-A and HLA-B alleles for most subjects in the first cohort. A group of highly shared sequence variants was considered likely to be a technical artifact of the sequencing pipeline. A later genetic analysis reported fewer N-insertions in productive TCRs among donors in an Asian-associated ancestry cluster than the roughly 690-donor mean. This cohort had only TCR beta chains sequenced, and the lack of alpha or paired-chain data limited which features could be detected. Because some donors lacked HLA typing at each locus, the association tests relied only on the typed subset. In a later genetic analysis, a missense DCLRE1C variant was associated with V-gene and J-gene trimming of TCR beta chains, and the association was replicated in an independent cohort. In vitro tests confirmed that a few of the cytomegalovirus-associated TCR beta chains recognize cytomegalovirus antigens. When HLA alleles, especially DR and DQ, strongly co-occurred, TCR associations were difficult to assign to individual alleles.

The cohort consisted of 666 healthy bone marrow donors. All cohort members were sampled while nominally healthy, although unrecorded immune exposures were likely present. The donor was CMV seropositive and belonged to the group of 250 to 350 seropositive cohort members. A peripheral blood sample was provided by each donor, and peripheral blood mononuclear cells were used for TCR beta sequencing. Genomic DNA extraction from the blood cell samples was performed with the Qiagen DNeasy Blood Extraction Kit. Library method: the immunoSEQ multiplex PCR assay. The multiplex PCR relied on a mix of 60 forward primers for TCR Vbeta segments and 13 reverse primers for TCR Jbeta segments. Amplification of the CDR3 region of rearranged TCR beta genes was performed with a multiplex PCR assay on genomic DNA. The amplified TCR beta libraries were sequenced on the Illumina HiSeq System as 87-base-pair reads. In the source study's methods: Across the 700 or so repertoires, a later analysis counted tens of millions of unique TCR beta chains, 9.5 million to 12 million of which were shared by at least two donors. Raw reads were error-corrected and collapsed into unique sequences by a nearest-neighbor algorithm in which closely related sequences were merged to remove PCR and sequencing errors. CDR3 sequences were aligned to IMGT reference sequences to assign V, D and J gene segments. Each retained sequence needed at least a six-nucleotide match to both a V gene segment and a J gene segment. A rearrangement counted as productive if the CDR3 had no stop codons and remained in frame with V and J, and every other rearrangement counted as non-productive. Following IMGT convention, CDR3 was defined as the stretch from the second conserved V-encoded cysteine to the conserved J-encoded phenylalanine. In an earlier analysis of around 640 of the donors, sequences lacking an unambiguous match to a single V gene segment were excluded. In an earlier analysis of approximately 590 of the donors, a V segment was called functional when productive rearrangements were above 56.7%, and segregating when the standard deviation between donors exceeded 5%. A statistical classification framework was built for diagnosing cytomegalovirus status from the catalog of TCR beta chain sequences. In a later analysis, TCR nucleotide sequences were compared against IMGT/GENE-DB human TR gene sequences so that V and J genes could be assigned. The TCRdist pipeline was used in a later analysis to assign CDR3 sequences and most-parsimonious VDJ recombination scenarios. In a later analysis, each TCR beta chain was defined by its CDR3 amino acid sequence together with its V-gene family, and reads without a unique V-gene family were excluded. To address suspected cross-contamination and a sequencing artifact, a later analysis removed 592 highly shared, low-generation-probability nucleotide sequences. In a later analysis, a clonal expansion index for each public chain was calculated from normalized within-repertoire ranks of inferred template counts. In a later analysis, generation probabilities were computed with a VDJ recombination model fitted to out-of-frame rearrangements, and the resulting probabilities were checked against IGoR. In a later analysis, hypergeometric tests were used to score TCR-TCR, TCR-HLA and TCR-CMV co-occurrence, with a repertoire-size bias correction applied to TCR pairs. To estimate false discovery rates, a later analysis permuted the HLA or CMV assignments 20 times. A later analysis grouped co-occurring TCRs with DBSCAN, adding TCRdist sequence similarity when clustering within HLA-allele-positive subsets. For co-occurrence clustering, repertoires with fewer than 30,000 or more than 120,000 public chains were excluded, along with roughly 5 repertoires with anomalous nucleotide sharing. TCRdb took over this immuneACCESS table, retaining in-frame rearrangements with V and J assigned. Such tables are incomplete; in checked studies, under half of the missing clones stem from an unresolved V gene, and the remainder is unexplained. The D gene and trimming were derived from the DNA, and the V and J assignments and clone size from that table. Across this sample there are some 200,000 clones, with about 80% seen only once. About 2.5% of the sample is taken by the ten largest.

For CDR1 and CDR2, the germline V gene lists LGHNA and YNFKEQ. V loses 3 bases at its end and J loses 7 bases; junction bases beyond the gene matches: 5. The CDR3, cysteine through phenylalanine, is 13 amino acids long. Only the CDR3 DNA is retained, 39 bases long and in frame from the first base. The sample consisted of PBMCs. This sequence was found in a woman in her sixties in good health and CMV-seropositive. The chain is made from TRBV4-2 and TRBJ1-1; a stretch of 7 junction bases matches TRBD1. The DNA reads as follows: TGTGCCAGCAGCCAGGAGGGGGCCTATGAAGCTTTCTTT. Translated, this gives CASSQEGAYEAFF.